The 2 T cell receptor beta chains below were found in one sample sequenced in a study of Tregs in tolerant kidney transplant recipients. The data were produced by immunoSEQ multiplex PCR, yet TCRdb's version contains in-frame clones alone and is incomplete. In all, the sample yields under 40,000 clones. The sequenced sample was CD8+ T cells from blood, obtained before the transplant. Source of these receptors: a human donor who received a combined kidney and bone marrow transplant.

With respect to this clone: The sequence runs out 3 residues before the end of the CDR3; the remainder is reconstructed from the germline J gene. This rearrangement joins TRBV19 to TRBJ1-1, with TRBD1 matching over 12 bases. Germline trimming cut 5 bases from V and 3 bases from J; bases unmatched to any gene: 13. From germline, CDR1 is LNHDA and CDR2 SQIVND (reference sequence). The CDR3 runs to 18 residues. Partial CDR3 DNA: TGTGCCAGTAGTGTCCAACCGGGACAGGGGGCTGGAGACACTGAA. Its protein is CASSVQPGQGAGDTE. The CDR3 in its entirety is CASSVQPGQGAGDTEAFF.

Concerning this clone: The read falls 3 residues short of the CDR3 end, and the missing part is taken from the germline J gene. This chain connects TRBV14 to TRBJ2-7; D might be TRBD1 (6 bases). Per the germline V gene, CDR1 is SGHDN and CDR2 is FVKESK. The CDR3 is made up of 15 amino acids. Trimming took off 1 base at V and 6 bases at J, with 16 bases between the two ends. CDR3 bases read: TGTGCCAGCAGCCAAGGGCCGTGGGCAGGGGCCGAG. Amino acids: CASSQGPWAGAE. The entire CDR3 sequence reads CASSQGPWAGAEQYF.